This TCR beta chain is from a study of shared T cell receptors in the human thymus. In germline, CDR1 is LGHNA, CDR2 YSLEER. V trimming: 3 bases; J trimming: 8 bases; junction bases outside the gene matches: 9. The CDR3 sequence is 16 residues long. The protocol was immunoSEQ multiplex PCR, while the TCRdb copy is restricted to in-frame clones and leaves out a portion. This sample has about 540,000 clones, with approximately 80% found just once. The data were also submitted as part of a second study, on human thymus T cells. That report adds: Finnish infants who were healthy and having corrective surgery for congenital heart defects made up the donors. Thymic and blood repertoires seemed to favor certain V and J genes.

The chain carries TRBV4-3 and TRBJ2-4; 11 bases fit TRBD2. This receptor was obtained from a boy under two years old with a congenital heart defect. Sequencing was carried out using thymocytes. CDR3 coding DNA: TGCGCCAGCAGCCACGTAGCGGGAGGGCCTAGGGACATTCAGTACTTC. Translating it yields CASSHVAGGPRDIQYF.